Below are 27 T cell receptor beta chains sequenced from a single sample in a study of blood T cell repertoires in COVID-19. The repertoire was sequenced with immunoSEQ multiplex PCR; TCRdb's copy has only in-frame clones and lacks some. Of about 160,000 clones listed, 80% to 90% are singletons. Sequencing input: PBMCs or T cells enriched from blood (not recorded which). Source of these receptors: a man between 50 and 59 years old who had recovered from COVID-19.

The chain joins TRBV19 to TRBJ2-2, with 7 bases that match TRBD2. The ends lost 6 bases at V and 5 bases at J; junction bases unmatched: 6. The CDR3 is made up of 14 amino acids. CDR1 and CDR2 from the germline V gene are LNHDA and SQIVND (reference sequence). CDR3 loop: CASSRREGTGELFF. The DNA for the CDR3 is TGTGCCAGTAGCCGCAGGGAGGGAACCGGGGAGCTGTTTTTT. The whole variable domain, remainder taken from reference TRBV19 and TRBJ2-2, is DGGITQSPKYLFRKEGQNVTLSCEQNLNHDAMYWYRQDPGQGLRLIYYSQIVNDFQKGDIAEGYSVSREKKESFPLTVTSAQKNPTAFYLCASSRREGTGELFFGEGSRLTVL.

In its sample, this clone was seen a few times. The rearrangement uses TRBV7-3 and TRBJ1-2; TRBD1 matches 11 bases. The CDR3 extends over 16 amino acids. The V segment lost 0 bases and the J segment 8 bases; nucleotides outside the gene matches: 8. CDR1 is SGHTA and CDR2 is FQGTGA in the germline V gene. The CDR3 DNA reads as TGTGCCAGCAGCTTAACGTTGGGACAGGGGGGAGAGGGCTACACCTTC. Translated, it gives CASSLTLGQGGEGYTF.

The chain couples TRBV5-1 to TRBJ2-3; D tentatively fits TRBD1 or TRBD2 (6 bases each). CDR1 SGHRS and CDR2 YFSETQ come from the germline V gene. The CDR3 is made up of 13 amino acids. V lost 4 bases and J lost 5, with 11 bases in between. DNA of the CDR3: TGCGCCAGCAGCGTGGGGGGCGTAGATACGCAGTATTTT. Translation gives CASSVGGVDTQYF.

CDR3 in DNA: TGTGCCAGCTCACCACCCAGCTCGGGGGAGCAGTACTTC. Its translation is CASSPPSSGEQYF. The chain links TRBV18 to TRBJ2-7; TRBD2 is a possible D gene (5 bases). Trimming shortened V by 0 bases and J by 7 bases, and 10 bases separated the two germline ends. Per the germline V gene, CDR1 is KGHSH and CDR2 is LQKENI. This CDR3 is built from 13 residues. The complete variable domain, with remaining parts taken from reference TRBV18 and TRBJ2-7, reads NAGVMQNPRHLVRRRGQEARLRCSPMKGHSHVYWYRQLPEEGLKFMVYLQKENIIDESGMPKERFSAEFPKEGPSILRIQQVVRGDSAAYFCASSPPSSGEQYFGPGTRLTVT.

CDR3 sequence reads: CASSSGGGSGGAAYNEQFF. The CDR3 DNA sequence: TGTGCCAGCAGCTCTGGTGGGGGGAGCGGGGGGGCCGCGTACAATGAGCAGTTCTTC. The chain combines TRBV5-4 with TRBJ2-1; 10 positions match TRBD2. V dropped 3 bases and J dropped 4; count of bases not matched to a gene: 16. Germline V gives CDR1 SGHNT, CDR2 YYREEE (reference sequence). CDR3 size: 19 residues.

This clone has only a few counts. The chain recombines TRBV15 with TRBJ1-5, with D possibly TRBD1 on 5 matching bases. V was trimmed by 5 bases and J by 6 bases, leaving 8 bases between them. The CDR3 consists of 12 residues. Germline assignment: CDR1 LNHNV and CDR2 YYDKDF (reference sequence). CDR3 amino acids: CATSFGGQPQHF. DNA of the CDR3: TGTGCCACCAGCTTCGGGGGTCAGCCCCAGCATTTT.

In DNA form, the CDR3 reads TGTGCCATCAGTGATAACATCTACGAGCAGTACTTC. Residues: CAISDNIYEQYF. This chain joins TRBV10-3 and TRBJ2-7; D uncertain. CDR1 is ENHRY, CDR2 SYGVKD, per germline. The CDR3 spans 12 residues. Trimming took off 3 bases at V and 3 bases at J, with 6 bases between the two ends.

The J gene is TRBJ1-1, the V gene TRBV6-5, with D perhaps TRBD1 (6 bases). Trimming cost V 8 bases and J 6 bases, with 22 bases left between them. This CDR3 is 15 amino acids long. Germline V lookup: CDR1 MNHEY, CDR2 SVGAGI. CDR3 sequence: CASRRSQGGSPEAFF. DNA for the CDR3: TGTGCCAGCCGAAGATCACAGGGTGGAAGTCCTGAAGCTTTCTTT.

V usage is TRBV25-1 and J usage is TRBJ1-2; TRBD1 matches 7 bases. V shed 4 bases and J 6 bases; nucleotides not matched to a gene: 8. CDR1 and CDR2 from the germline V gene are MGHDK and SYGVNS. CDR3 length: 14 residues. The CDR3 loop is CASSARVTGDGYTF. The CDR3 region has the DNA TGTGCCAGCAGTGCACGGGTTACAGGGGATGGCTACACCTTC.

This clone occurred once. The chain links TRBV27 to TRBJ1-5; D is uncertain. The CDR3 has 14 residues. V was clipped by 2 bases and J by 5 bases, with 10 bases between them. The germline V gene encodes CDR1 MNHEY and CDR2 SMNVEV (reference sequence). CDR3 coding DNA: TGTGCCAGCAGTTTAACAGTCTCCGATCAGCCCCAGCATTTT. This sequence encodes CASSLTVSDQPQHF.

The chain recombines TRBV13 with TRBJ1-3; maybe TRBD1 (6 bases). The CDR3 is 15 amino acids. V was cut by 5 bases and J by 2 bases, with 13 bases left in between. The germline CDR1 and CDR2 sequences are PRHDT and FYEKMQ (reference sequence). CDR3 loop: CASSGPGHPGNTIYF. As DNA, the CDR3 is TGTGCCAGCAGCGGCCCGGGACACCCTGGAAACACCATATATTTT.

The chain combines TRBV18 with TRBJ2-2; TRBD2 might be the D (5 bases). CDR3 length: 16 residues. The V gene lost 5 bases and the J gene lost 4 bases, with 17 bases spanning the gap. The germline gives CDR1 KGHSH, CDR2 LQKENI. The CDR3 loop is CASSSAGAVGTGELFF. CDR3 coding DNA: TGTGCCAGCTCATCTGCAGGAGCGGTGGGCACCGGGGAGCTGTTTTTT.

The gene calls are TRBV6-2 or TRBV6-3 and TRBJ2-6; maybe TRBD1 (6 bases). The CDR3 has 15 amino acids. CDR1 is MNHEY, CDR2 SVGEGT, per germline. Trimming took off 0 bases at V and 6 bases at J, with 9 bases between the two ends. CDR3 amino acids: CASSYSGGEANVLTF. The CDR3, as DNA: TGTGCCAGCAGTTACTCAGGGGGTGAGGCCAACGTCCTGACTTTC.

The gene calls are TRBV7-2 and TRBJ2-1; D uncertain. Trimming cost V 1 base and J 2 bases, with 9 bases left between them. This CDR3 contains 15 residues. The V gene's germline CDR1 is SGHTA and CDR2 FQGNSA. CDR3 in DNA: TGTGCCAGCAGCTTAGGTCAGTCCCCCTACAATGAGCAGTTCTTC. Translating it yields CASSLGQSPYNEQFF.

V is TRBV11-2 and J is TRBJ2-5, with 9 nucleotides matching TRBD1. CDR1 and CDR2 from the germline V gene are SGHAT and FQNNGV. J gave up 2 bases and V 3 bases, and 1 base lay outside the gene matches. The CDR3 has 14 amino acids. The CDR3 nucleotides are TGTGCCAGCAGCTTGGGGACAGGGCAAGAGACCCAGTACTTC. Protein product: CASSLGTGQETQYF.

The V call is TRBV6-1, the J call TRBJ2-3, with 8 bases lining up with TRBD1. This CDR3 has 17 residues. V dropped 3 bases and J dropped 2; count of bases not matched to a gene: 10. The germline gives CDR1 MNHNS, CDR2 SASEGT. The CDR3 coding sequence is TGTGCCAGCAGTGACCCGACAGGGGCTGCCTTCACAGATACGCAGTATTTT. It yields the protein CASSDPTGAAFTDTQYF.

The chain has TRBV19 and TRBJ1-5, with D possibly TRBD1 on 5 matching bases. CDR3 length: 15 residues. V shed 8 bases and J shed 3 bases, with 17 bases lying between them. The germline V gene encodes CDR1 LNHDA and CDR2 SQIVND (reference sequence). CDR3 in amino acids: CASSLTQVINQPQHF. The CDR3 coding sequence is TGTGCCAGTTCTCTTACACAGGTAATCAATCAGCCCCAGCATTTT.

The gene calls are TRBV5-1 and TRBJ1-2, with 8 bases lining up with TRBD1. Trimming cost V 4 bases and J 6 bases; bases outside gene matches: 2. This CDR3 contains 12 residues. Germline V gene data show CDR1 as SGHRS and CDR2 as YFSETQ. CDR3 loop: CASSMGQDGYTF. The DNA of the CDR3 is TGCGCCAGCAGCATGGGACAGGATGGCTACACCTTC.

The chain is built from TRBV7-2 and TRBJ2-3; 8 nucleotides align to TRBD2. Germline CDR1 is SGHTA and CDR2 is FQGNSA. The CDR3 totals 12 residues. V lost 6 bases and J lost 4; bases outside the gene matches: 0. The CDR3: CASRAGADTQYF. In DNA form, the CDR3 reads TGTGCCAGCAGAGCGGGGGCAGATACGCAGTATTTT.

This clone appeared a single time. The chain links TRBV6-2 or TRBV6-3 to TRBJ2-5; 10 positions match TRBD2. J lost 5 bases, V lost 5 bases, and 11 bases had no gene match. The CDR3 is made up of 16 amino acids. Per the germline V gene, CDR1 is MNHEY and CDR2 is SVGEGT. This chain's CDR3 is CASSPGSGGAWETQYF. CDR3 coding DNA: TGTGCCAGCAGTCCGGGGAGCGGGGGGGCGTGGGAGACCCAGTACTTC.

This clone was recorded once. The V call is TRBV12-3 or TRBV12-4, the J call TRBJ2-2, with D unclear. There are 11 residues in the CDR3. Trimming cost V 8 bases and J 3 bases, with 4 bases left between them. CDR3 in DNA: TGTGCCAGCCAATACACCGGGGAGCTGTTTTTT. Amino acid sequence: CASQYTGELFF.

The gene calls are TRBV5-1 and TRBJ2-7; 7 positions agree with TRBD2. Looked up from germline, CDR1 is SGHRS and CDR2 is YFSETQ. V lost 2 bases and J lost 1; bases outside the gene matches: 6. This CDR3 contains 15 residues. For the CDR3, the DNA is TGCGCCAGCAGCTTTGGGAGGGGAATATCCTACGAGCAGTACTTC. This sequence encodes CASSFGRGISYEQYF.

V and J are TRBV5-1 and TRBJ1-2; D unresolved. Trimming shortened V by 6 bases and J by 4 bases, and 19 bases separated the two germline ends. The germline gives CDR1 SGHRS, CDR2 YFSETQ. The CDR3 is made up of 15 amino acids. CDR3 in DNA: TGCGCCAGCACAAGAACCCCGGGAGGGTCCTATGGCTACACCTTC. Protein product: CASTRTPGGSYGYTF.

In nucleotides, the CDR3 is TGTGCCACCAGTGAACCCCTCTCTCAGGAGCAGTTCTTC. It codes for CATSEPLSQEQFF. The genes are TRBV24-1 and TRBJ2-1, with D uncertain. The CDR3 sequence is 13 residues long. Germline values: CDR1 KGHDR, CDR2 SFDVKD. V was clipped by 4 bases and J by 10 bases, with 13 bases between them.

The rearrangement joins TRBV2 to TRBJ1-2; D possibly corresponds to TRBD1 (6 bases). This CDR3 contains 15 residues. Per germline, CDR1 SNHLY and CDR2 FYNNEI. Trimming removed 4 bases at V and 0 bases at J, with 12 bases between. CDR3 DNA: TGTGCCAGCAGTGGGACAGTGGGGGCTAACTATGGCTACACCTTC. Translated: CASSGTVGANYGYTF.

The chain combines TRBV7-2 with TRBJ1-5, with D possibly matching TRBD1 (5 bases). Per the germline V gene, CDR1 is SGHTA and CDR2 is FQGNSA. V was clipped by 5 bases and J by 6 bases, with 17 bases between them. CDR3 size: 15 residues. The CDR3 here is CASSLQGAGFQPQHF. The CDR3 bases are TGTGCCAGCAGCCTCCAGGGCGCGGGGTTTCAGCCCCAGCATTTT.

V is TRBV7-6 and J is TRBJ1-1; 10 nucleotides agree with TRBD1. V shed 3 bases and J 0 bases; nucleotides not matched to a gene: 10. The CDR3 is 18 amino acids. Germline values: CDR1 SGHVS, CDR2 FNYEAQ. In DNA, the CDR3 is TGTGCCAGCAGCTTCGGATTTGGGACAGGGGCTATGAACACTGAAGCTTTCTTT. As protein: CASSFGFGTGAMNTEAFF.